These T cell receptor beta chains were read from a single sample in a study of cytomegalovirus exposure and HLA in healthy donors. The assay was immunoSEQ multiplex PCR, and TCRdb's table has in-frame clones only and misses some. The table shows some 150,000 clones, with approximately 80% occurring only once. The sample comprised PBMCs. These receptors all stem from a boy under 10 years old in good health and CMV-seronegative. The CDR3 runs from the conserved cysteine through the conserved F or W. The D gene is left open where the match is weak. Size is omitted from some rows. Given values are once, few, many or a class for expanded clones.

j_call: TRBJ2-1
d_call: TRBD2
v_call: TRBV7-3
clone_size: NA
cdr3_aa: CASSLTLGVGTTYYNEQFF
cdr3_nt: TGTGCCAGCAGCTTAACTTTAGGTGTCGGGACTACCTATTACAATGAGCAGTTCTTC

j_call: TRBJ2-1
d_call: NA
v_call: TRBV2
clone_size: NA
cdr3_aa: CASRGRNEQFF
cdr3_nt: TGTGCCAGCAGGGGCAGAAATGAGCAGTTCTTC

j_call: TRBJ2-1
d_call: TRBD2
v_call: TRBV10-3
clone_size: NA
cdr3_aa: CAISGGLATYNEQFF
cdr3_nt: TGTGCCATCAGTGGCGGACTAGCGACCTACAATGAGCAGTTCTTC

j_call: TRBJ2-7
d_call: NA
v_call: TRBV7-6
clone_size: few
cdr3_aa: CASSLEVPGTSNYEQYF
cdr3_nt: TGTGCCAGCAGCTTAGAGGTCCCGGGTACGAGTAACTACGAGCAGTACTTC

j_call: TRBJ2-7
d_call: NA
v_call: TRBV11-1
clone_size: NA
cdr3_aa: CASSPRPLTGNEQYF
cdr3_nt: TGTGCCAGCAGCCCACGGCCCTTAACAGGGAACGAGCAGTACTTC

j_call: TRBJ1-2
d_call: TRBD1
v_call: TRBV20-1
clone_size: NA
cdr3_aa: CSADRGLGYTF
cdr3_nt: TGCAGTGCTGACAGGGGGCTTGGCTACACCTTC

j_call: TRBJ2-3
d_call: TRBD1
v_call: TRBV27
clone_size: NA
cdr3_aa: CASSPYRGLTDTQYF
cdr3_nt: TGTGCCAGCAGTCCGTACAGGGGGTTGACAGATACGCAGTATTTT

j_call: TRBJ1-2
d_call: TRBD1
v_call: TRBV6-4
clone_size: NA
cdr3_aa: CASSPGPRQGNYGYTF
cdr3_nt: TGTGCCAGCAGTCCGGGTCCCCGACAGGGGAACTATGGCTACACCTTC

j_call: TRBJ2-1
d_call: NA
v_call: TRBV27
clone_size: NA
cdr3_aa: CASGRGTSPLNEQFF
cdr3_nt: TGTGCCAGCGGCAGGGGGACTAGTCCCCTTAATGAGCAGTTCTTC

j_call: TRBJ2-7
d_call: NA
v_call: TRBV7-2
clone_size: NA
cdr3_aa: CASTLHWGVVHEQYF
cdr3_nt: TGTGCCAGCACCCTACATTGGGGAGTAGTCCACGAGCAGTACTTC

j_call: TRBJ2-1
d_call: NA
v_call: TRBV11-2
clone_size: NA
cdr3_aa: CASSSPGREHNEQFF
cdr3_nt: TGTGCCAGCAGCTCGCCGGGACGGGAGCACAATGAGCAGTTCTTC

j_call: TRBJ2-1
d_call: NA
v_call: TRBV16
clone_size: NA
cdr3_aa: CASSPGSLRANEQFF
cdr3_nt: TGTGCCAGCAGCCCGGGGTCCTTGAGGGCCAATGAGCAGTTCTTC

j_call: TRBJ2-5
d_call: NA
v_call: TRBV28
clone_size: NA
cdr3_aa: CASSAAEEETQYF
cdr3_nt: TGTGCCAGCAGCGCGGCCGAGGAAGAGACCCAGTACTTC

j_call: TRBJ2-6
d_call: TRBD1
v_call: TRBV29-1
clone_size: NA
cdr3_aa: CSVGGTGPGANVLTF
cdr3_nt: TGCAGCGTTGGAGGGACAGGGCCTGGGGCCAACGTCCTGACTTTC

j_call: TRBJ2-1
d_call: NA
v_call: TRBV18
clone_size: NA
cdr3_aa: CASSPGRFNEQFF
cdr3_nt: TGTGCCAGCTCACCGGGGAGGTTCAATGAGCAGTTCTTC

j_call: TRBJ2-3
d_call: TRBD1
v_call: TRBV4-2
clone_size: NA
cdr3_aa: CASSQDGGQGSDTQYF
cdr3_nt: TGTGCCAGCAGCCAAGATGGAGGACAGGGGTCAGATACGCAGTATTTT

j_call: TRBJ2-5
d_call: NA
v_call: TRBV7-9
clone_size: NA
cdr3_aa: CASSLVRASAQYIQETQYF
cdr3_nt: TGTGCCAGCAGCTTAGTGAGGGCTAGCGCCCAATATATCCAAGAGACCCAGTACTTC

j_call: TRBJ2-3
d_call: TRBD2
v_call: TRBV27
clone_size: NA
cdr3_aa: CASSAPGLPTDTQYF
cdr3_nt: TGTGCCAGCAGCGCTCCGGGACTACCCACAGATACGCAGTATTTT

j_call: TRBJ1-1
d_call: NA
v_call: TRBV18
clone_size: NA
cdr3_aa: CASSPLGGMNTEAFF
cdr3_nt: TGTGCCAGCTCACCGTTGGGGGGGATGAACACTGAAGCTTTCTTT

j_call: TRBJ2-7
d_call: TRBD2
v_call: TRBV5-4
clone_size: NA
cdr3_aa: CASSSPSGAYEQYF
cdr3_nt: TGTGCCAGCAGCTCCCCCAGCGGGGCCTACGAGCAGTACTTC

j_call: TRBJ1-2
d_call: NA
v_call: TRBV9
clone_size: NA
cdr3_aa: CASSSDPTGSGYTF
cdr3_nt: TGTGCCAGCAGCTCAGACCCCACGGGGTCCGGCTACACCTTC

j_call: TRBJ1-1
d_call: TRBD1
v_call: TRBV6-5
clone_size: few
cdr3_aa: CASKGATNTEAFF
cdr3_nt: TGTGCCAGCAAGGGGGCAACGAACACTGAAGCTTTCTTT

j_call: TRBJ1-5
d_call: NA
v_call: TRBV7-2
clone_size: few
cdr3_aa: CASSLEAGSNQPQHF
cdr3_nt: TGTGCCAGCAGCTTAGAGGCAGGCAGCAATCAGCCCCAGCATTTT

j_call: TRBJ1-6
d_call: NA
v_call: TRBV9
clone_size: NA
cdr3_aa: CASSVKGAGVSPLHF
cdr3_nt: TGTGCCAGCAGCGTAAAAGGGGCAGGGGTTTCACCCCTCCACTTT

j_call: TRBJ2-1
d_call: TRBD2
v_call: TRBV19
clone_size: NA
cdr3_aa: CASRPPLAGGLNEQFF
cdr3_nt: TGTGCCAGTAGGCCACCTCTAGCGGGGGGGCTCAATGAGCAGTTCTTC

j_call: TRBJ2-1
d_call: TRBD2
v_call: TRBV10-2
clone_size: NA
cdr3_aa: CASTDIAGGPYNEQFF
cdr3_nt: TGCGCCAGCACGGATATAGCGGGAGGCCCCTACAATGAGCAGTTCTTC